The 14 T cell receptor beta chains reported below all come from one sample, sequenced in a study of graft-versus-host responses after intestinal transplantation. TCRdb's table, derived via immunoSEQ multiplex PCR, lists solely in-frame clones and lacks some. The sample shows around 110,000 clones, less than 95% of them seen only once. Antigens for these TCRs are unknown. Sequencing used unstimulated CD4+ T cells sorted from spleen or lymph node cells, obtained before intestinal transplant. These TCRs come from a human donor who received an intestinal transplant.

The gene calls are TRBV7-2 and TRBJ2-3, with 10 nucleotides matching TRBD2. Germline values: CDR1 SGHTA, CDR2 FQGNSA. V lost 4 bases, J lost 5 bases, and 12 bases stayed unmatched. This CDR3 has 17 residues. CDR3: CASSSKGLAGDKDTQYF. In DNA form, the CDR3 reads TGTGCCAGCAGCTCGAAAGGGCTAGCGGGAGACAAAGATACGCAGTATTTT.

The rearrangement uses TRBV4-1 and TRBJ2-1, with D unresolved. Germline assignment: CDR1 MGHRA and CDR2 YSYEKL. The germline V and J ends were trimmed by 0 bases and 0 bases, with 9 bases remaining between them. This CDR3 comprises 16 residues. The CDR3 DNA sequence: TGCGCCAGCAGCCAAGAGAGATCTAGCTCCTACAATGAGCAGTTCTTC. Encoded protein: CASSQERSSSYNEQFF.

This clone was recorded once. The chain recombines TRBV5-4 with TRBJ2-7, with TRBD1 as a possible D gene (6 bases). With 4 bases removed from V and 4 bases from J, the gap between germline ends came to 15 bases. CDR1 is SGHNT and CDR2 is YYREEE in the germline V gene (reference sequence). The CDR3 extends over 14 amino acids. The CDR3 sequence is CASSQGQNLYEQYF. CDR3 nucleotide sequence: TGTGCCAGCAGCCAGGGACAAAACCTTTACGAGCAGTACTTC.

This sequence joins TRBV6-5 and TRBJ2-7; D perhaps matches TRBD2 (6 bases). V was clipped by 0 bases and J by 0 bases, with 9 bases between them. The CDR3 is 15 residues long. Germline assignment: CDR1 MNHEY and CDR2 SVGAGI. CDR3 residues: CASSYSCGDSYEQYF. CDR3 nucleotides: TGTGCCAGCAGTTACTCATGCGGGGACTCCTACGAGCAGTACTTC.

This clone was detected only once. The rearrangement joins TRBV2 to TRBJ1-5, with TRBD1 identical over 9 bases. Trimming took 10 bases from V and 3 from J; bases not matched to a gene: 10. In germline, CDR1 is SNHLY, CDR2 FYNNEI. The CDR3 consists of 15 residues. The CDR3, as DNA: TGTGCCACGAGGAGAGGACAGGGGTACAATCAGCCCCAGCATTTT. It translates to CATRRGQGYNQPQHF. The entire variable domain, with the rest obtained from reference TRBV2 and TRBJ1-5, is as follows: EPEVTQTPSHQVTQMGQEVILRCVPISNHLYFYWYRQILGQKVEFLVSFYNNEISEKSEIFDDQFSVERPDGSNFTLKIRSTKLEDSAMYFCATRRGQGYNQPQHFGDGTRLSIL.

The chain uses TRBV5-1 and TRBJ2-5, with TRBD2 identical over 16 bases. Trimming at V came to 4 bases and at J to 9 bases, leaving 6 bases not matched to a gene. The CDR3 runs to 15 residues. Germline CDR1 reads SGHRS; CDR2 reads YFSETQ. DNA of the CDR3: TGCGCCAGCAGCCCCGGGACTAGCGGGAGGGCCGCCCAGTACTTC. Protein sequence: CASSPGTSGRAAQYF.

This CDR3 is CASSSGTGTEAFF. CDR3 nucleotide sequence: TGTGCCAGCTCATCTGGGACAGGGACCGAAGCTTTCTTT. The chain is built from TRBV18 and TRBJ1-1; TRBD1 agrees at 9 bases. This CDR3 is built from 13 residues. Germline CDR1 is KGHSH and CDR2 is LQKENI. V lost 5 bases to trimming and J lost 8 bases; unmatched junction nucleotides: 6.

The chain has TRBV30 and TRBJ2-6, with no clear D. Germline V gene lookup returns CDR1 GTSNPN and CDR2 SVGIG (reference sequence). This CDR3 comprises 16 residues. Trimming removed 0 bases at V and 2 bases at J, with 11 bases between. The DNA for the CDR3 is TGTGCCTGGAGTGTCCTGAATACACCTGGGGCCAACGTCCTGACTTTC. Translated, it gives CAWSVLNTPGANVLTF.

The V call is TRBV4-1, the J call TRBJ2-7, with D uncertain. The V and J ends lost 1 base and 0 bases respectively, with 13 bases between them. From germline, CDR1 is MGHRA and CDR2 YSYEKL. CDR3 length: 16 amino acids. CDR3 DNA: TGCGCCAGCAGCCAAGTCTCCGAGAGGAGCTCCTACGAGCAGTACTTC. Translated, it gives CASSQVSERSSYEQYF.

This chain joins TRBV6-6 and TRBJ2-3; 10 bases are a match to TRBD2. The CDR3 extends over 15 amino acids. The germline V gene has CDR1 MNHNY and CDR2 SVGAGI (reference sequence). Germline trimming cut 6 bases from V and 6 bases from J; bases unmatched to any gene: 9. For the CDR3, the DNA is TGTGCCAGCAGCCGTAGCGGGAGGAGGACGGATACGCAGTATTTT. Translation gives CASSRSGRRTDTQYF.

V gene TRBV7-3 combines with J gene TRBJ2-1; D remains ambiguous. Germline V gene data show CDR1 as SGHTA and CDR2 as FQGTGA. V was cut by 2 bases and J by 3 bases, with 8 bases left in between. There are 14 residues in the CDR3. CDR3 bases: TGTGCCAGCAGCTTAGGCGGAGTCTACAATGAGCAGTTCTTC. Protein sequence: CASSLGGVYNEQFF.

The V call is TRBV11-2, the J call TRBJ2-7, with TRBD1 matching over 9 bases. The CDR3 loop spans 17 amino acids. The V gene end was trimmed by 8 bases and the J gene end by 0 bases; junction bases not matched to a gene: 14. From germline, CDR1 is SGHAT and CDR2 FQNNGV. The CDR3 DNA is TGTGCCAGCCGTTACTTGGGACAGGGAACGAGCTCCTACGAGCAGTACTTC. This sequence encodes CASRYLGQGTSSYEQYF.

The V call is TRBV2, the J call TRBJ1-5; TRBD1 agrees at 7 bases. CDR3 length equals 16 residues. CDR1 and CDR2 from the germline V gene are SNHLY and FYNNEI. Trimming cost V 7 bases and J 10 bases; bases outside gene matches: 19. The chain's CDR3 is CASKKGLGTDGHPQHF. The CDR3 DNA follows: TGTGCCAGCAAAAAGGGGCTCGGGACAGACGGCCATCCCCAGCATTTT.

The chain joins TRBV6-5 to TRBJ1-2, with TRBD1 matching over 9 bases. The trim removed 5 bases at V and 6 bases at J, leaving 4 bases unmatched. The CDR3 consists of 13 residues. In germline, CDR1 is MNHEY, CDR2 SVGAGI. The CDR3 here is CASSKRTGDGYTF. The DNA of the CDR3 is TGTGCCAGCAGTAAACGGACAGGGGATGGCTACACCTTC.